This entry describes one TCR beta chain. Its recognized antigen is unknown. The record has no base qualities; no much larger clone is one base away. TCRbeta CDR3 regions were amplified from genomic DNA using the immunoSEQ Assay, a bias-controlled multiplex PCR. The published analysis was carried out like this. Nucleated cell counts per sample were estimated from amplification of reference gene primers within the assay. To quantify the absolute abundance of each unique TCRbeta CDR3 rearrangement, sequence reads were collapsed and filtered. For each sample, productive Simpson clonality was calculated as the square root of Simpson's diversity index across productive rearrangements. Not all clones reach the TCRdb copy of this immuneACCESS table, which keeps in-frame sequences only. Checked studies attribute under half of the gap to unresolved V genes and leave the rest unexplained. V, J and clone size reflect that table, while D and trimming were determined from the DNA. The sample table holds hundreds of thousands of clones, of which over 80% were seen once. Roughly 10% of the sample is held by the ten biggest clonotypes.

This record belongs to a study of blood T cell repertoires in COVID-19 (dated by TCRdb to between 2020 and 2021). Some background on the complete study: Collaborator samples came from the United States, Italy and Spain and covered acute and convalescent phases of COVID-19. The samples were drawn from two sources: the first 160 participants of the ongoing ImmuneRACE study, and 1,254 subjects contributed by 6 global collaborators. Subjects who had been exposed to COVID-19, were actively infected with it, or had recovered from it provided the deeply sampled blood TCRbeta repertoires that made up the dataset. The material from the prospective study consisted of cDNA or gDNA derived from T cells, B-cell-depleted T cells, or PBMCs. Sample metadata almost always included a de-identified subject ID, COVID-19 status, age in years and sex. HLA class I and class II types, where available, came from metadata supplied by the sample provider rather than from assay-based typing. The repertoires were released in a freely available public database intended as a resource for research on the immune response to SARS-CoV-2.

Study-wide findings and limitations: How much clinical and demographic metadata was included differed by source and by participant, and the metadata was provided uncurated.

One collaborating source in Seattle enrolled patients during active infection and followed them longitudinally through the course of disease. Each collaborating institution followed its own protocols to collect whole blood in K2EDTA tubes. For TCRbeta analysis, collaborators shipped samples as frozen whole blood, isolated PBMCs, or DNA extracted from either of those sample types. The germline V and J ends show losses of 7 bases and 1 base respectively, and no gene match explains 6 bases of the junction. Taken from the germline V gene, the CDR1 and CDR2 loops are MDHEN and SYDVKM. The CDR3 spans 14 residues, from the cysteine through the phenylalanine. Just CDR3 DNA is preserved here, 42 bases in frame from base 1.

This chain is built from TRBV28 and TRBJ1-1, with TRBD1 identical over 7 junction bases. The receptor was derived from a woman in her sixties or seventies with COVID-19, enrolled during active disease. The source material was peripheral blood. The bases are TGTGCCAGCAAAGGGGGACAGCAGAACACTGAAGCTTTCTTT. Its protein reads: CASKGGQQNTEAFF.